These 5 T cell receptor beta chains originate from one sample sequenced in a study of shared clonotypes between healthy human individuals (dated by TCRdb to 2018 to 2020). Libraries came from the immunoSEQ multiplex PCR assay. Held by TCRdb, this immuneACCESS table contains in-frame sequences only and omits some clones. Under half of the omission traces to an unresolved V gene where checked; the cause of the rest is unknown. Present in this sample are 560,000 or so clones, approximately 96% of which were seen just once. The ten largest clones represent around 0.1% of the sample. For the CD8 naive samples, CD45RO-negative cells were positively selected for CCR7, yielding a CD45RA+CCR7+ population from which TemRA cells were excluded. Sample: naive CD8+ T cells sorted from blood. What this sample's cell subset or site label stands for: CD45RA+CCR7+. These receptors all stem from a woman in her twenties or thirties in good health.

The chain carries TRBV18 and TRBJ2-1, with D hard to call. Trimming stripped 8 bases from V and 0 bases from J, with 14 bases between. The CDR3 runs 15 residues. Germline values: CDR1 KGHSH, CDR2 LQKENI. CDR3: CASQFGLSSYNEQFF. The CDR3 region has the DNA TGTGCCAGCCAATTCGGCCTGAGCTCCTACAATGAGCAGTTCTTC.

In the case of this clone: The same CDR3 can be traced to other DNA sequences in this sample. The V call is TRBV28, the J call TRBJ1-1; possibly TRBD1 for D (5 bases). CDR1 is MDHEN and CDR2 is SYDVKM in the germline V gene. The CDR3 consists of 11 residues. Trimming cost V 5 bases and J 4 bases, with 5 bases left between them. As DNA, the CDR3 is TGTGCCAGCAGTGGGGGCACTGAAGCTTTCTTT. This codes for CASSGGTEAFF.

V is TRBV5-4 and J is TRBJ2-7; D remains ambiguous. V dropped 0 bases and J dropped 2 bases, with 15 bases sitting between them. Germline values: CDR1 SGHNT, CDR2 YYREEE (reference sequence). The CDR3 spans 16 residues. The DNA for the CDR3 is TGTGCCAGCAGCTTGGGGATCGATACGCCTACCTACGAGCAGTACTTC. This codes for CASSLGIDTPTYEQYF. The variable domain in full, completed from reference TRBV5-4 and TRBJ2-7, reads ETGVTQSPTHLIKTRGQQVTLRCSSQSGHNTVSWYQQALGQGPQFIFQYYREEENGRGNFPPRFSGLQFPNYSSELNVNALELDDSALYLCASSLGIDTPTYEQYFGPGTRLTVT.

The V and J genes are TRBV5-6 and TRBJ1-1; D possibly corresponds to TRBD1 (5 bases). Per the germline V gene, CDR1 is SGHDT and CDR2 is YYEEEE. V gave up 3 bases and J gave up 1 base, with 16 bases separating them. The CDR3 runs 16 residues. The CDR3 loop is CASSSLVGLGNTEAFF. CDR3 bases: TGTGCCAGCAGCTCCCTCGTGGGGCTGGGGAACACTGAAGCTTTCTTT.

The chain recombines TRBV6-1 with TRBJ1-1; maybe TRBD1 (5 bases). This CDR3 has 13 residues. Germline CDR1 is MNHNS and CDR2 is SASEGT. The germline V and J ends were trimmed by 4 bases and 1 base, with 7 bases remaining between them. CDR3 bases: TGTGCCAGCAGTGGGGGGAGGAACACTGAAGCTTTCTTT. It yields the protein CASSGGRNTEAFF.